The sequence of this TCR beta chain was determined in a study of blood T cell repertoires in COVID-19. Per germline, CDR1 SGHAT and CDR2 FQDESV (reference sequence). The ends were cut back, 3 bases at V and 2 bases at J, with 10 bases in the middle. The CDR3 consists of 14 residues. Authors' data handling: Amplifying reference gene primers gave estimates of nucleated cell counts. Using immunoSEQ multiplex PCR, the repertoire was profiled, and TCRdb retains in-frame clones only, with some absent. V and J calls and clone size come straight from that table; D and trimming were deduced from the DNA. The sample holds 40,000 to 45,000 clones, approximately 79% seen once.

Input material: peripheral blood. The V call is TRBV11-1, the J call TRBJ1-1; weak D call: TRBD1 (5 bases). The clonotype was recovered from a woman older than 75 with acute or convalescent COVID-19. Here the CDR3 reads CASSLMDTNTEAFF. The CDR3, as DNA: TGTGCCAGCAGCTTGATGGACACCAACACTGAAGCTTTCTTT.